Below, 14 T cell receptor beta chains from the same sample are listed, as sequenced in a study of radiation and T cells in renal cell carcinoma. Noted time point: blood 2 weeks post-SBRT. The sample's treatment: 15 Gy SBRT to primary tumor, nephrectomy 4 weeks later. Repertoires were generated with immunoSEQ multiplex PCR, while TCRdb's copy carries only in-frame clones and drops some. The sample contains 150,000 to 190,000 clones, approximately 86% of which appear only once. The material was blood, obtained from a patient whose treatment included radiotherapy and nephrectomy. The receptors come from a woman aged 50 to 65 with renal cell carcinoma.

This sequence joins TRBV2 and TRBJ1-6, with D possibly being TRBD1 (6 bases). This CDR3 is built from 13 residues. Germline V CDR1 and CDR2: SNHLY, FYNNEI. The V end was cut by 6 bases, the J end by 7 bases, with 10 bases between. The CDR3 coding sequence is TGTGCCAGCAGGTACAGGGAGAATTCACCCCTCCACTTT. Encoded protein: CASRYRENSPLHF.

The chain uses TRBV11-2 and TRBJ1-4; D gene unclear. The CDR3 has 16 residues. Trimming cost V 0 bases and J 0 bases, with 8 bases left between them. Per the germline V gene, CDR1 is SGHAT and CDR2 is FQNNGV. CDR3 sequence (DNA): TGTGCCAGCAGCTTAGATTTTCATCCAACTAATGAAAAACTGTTTTTT. It yields the protein CASSLDFHPTNEKLFF.

This clone was counted a single time. The chain joins TRBV15 to TRBJ1-2, with D maybe TRBD1 (6 bases). CDR1 LNHNV and CDR2 YYDKDF come from the germline V gene (reference sequence). Trimming shortened V by 0 bases and J by 2 bases, and 16 bases separated the two germline ends. This CDR3 contains 17 residues. The CDR3 reads CATSRETGALINYGYTF. CDR3 bases: TGTGCCACCAGCAGAGAGACAGGTGCTTTAATAAACTATGGCTACACCTTC. The variable domain in full, completed from reference TRBV15 and TRBJ1-2, reads DAMVIQNPRYQVTQFGKPVTLSCSQTLNHNVMYWYQQKSSQAPKLLFHYYDKDFNNEADTPDNFQSRRPNTSFCFLDIRSPGLGDTAMYLCATSRETGALINYGYTFGSGTRLTVV.

The V gene is TRBV5-1, the J gene TRBJ2-1; D perhaps matches TRBD2 (5 bases). The V gene lost 2 bases and the J gene lost 4 bases, with 7 bases spanning the gap. Germline V CDR1 and CDR2: SGHRS, YFSETQ. The CDR3 extends over 13 amino acids. The CDR3 coding sequence is TGCGCCAGCAGCTTCGGGGATTACAATGAGCAGTTCTTC. It specifies CASSFGDYNEQFF. Based on the CDR3 plus reference TRBV5-1 and TRBJ2-1, the full variable domain is KAGVTQTPRYLIKTRGQQVTLSCSPISGHRSVSWYQQTPGQGLQFLFEYFSETQRNKGNFPGRFSGRQFSNSRSEMNVSTLELGDSALYLCASSFGDYNEQFFGPGTRLTVL.

The chain has TRBV14 and TRBJ2-6; TRBD1 matches at 11 bases. V trimming: 5 bases; J trimming: 4 bases; junction bases outside the gene matches: 7. The CDR3 length is 17 residues. In germline, CDR1 is SGHDN, CDR2 FVKESK. The CDR3 coding sequence is TGTGCCAGCAGCGATGGACAGGGGGCGCCAGGGGCCAACGTCCTGACTTTC. Amino acids: CASSDGQGAPGANVLTF.

The chain employs TRBV19 and TRBJ2-7; D is uncertain. The V end lost 0 bases, the J end lost 2 bases, and 5 bases lay between the germline ends. The CDR3 contains 13 residues. From germline, CDR1 is LNHDA and CDR2 SQIVND (reference sequence). The CDR3, as DNA: TGTGCCAGTAGTATAGATATGGCCTACGAGCAGTACTTC. Protein: CASSIDMAYEQYF.

The chain carries TRBV29-1 and TRBJ1-2; D not resolved. V lost 3 bases to trimming and J lost 5 bases, with 10 bases between them. Germline assignment: CDR1 SQVTM and CDR2 ANQGSEA. The CDR3 is made up of 12 amino acids. The CDR3 here is CSVESRHYGYTF. CDR3 nucleotide sequence: TGCAGCGTTGAGAGCAGGCATTATGGCTACACCTTC.

V gene TRBV6-5 combines with J gene TRBJ2-7, with D possibly being TRBD1 (6 bases). This CDR3 comprises 14 residues. Germline V gene lookup returns CDR1 MNHEY and CDR2 SVGAGI. The ends were cut back, 1 base at V and 5 bases at J, with 12 bases in the middle. The CDR3 coding sequence is TGTGCCAGCAGTTACTACAGGGATTTCCACGAGCAGTACTTC. This codes for CASSYYRDFHEQYF.

This chain links TRBV19 with TRBJ2-2; D gene uncertain. V was trimmed by 5 bases and J by 1 base, leaving 5 bases between them. The CDR3 is 13 amino acids. Germline V gene lookup returns CDR1 LNHDA and CDR2 SQIVND (reference sequence). This CDR3 is CASSLGNTGELFF. The CDR3 DNA is TGTGCCAGTAGTTTGGGGAACACCGGGGAGCTGTTTTTT.

This rearrangement joins TRBV19 to TRBJ2-4; D perhaps matches TRBD2 (6 bases). Between the trimmed V and J ends, which lost 0 bases and 11 bases, there was a span of 17 bases. The CDR3 is 15 amino acids. Germline V CDR1 and CDR2: LNHDA, SQIVND (reference sequence). CDR3 residues: CASSIDGLGTGVQYF. In DNA form, the CDR3 reads TGTGCCAGTAGTATAGATGGGCTCGGGACGGGGGTTCAGTACTTC.

This chain links TRBV19 with TRBJ2-1; 7 bases map to TRBD1. Unmatched junction bases numbered 11, after V lost 4 bases and J lost 2 bases. CDR1 is LNHDA, CDR2 SQIVND, per germline (reference sequence). This CDR3 region has 17 residues. The CDR3 reads CASSNSQGIPPYNEQFF. CDR3 in DNA: TGTGCCAGTAGTAACTCACAGGGGATTCCCCCCTACAATGAGCAGTTCTTC.

The chain uses TRBV6-5 and TRBJ1-2; D gene uncertain. The CDR3 totals 13 residues. Trimming left V 0 bases short and J 7 bases short, with 9 bases between. Germline V gene lookup returns CDR1 MNHEY and CDR2 SVGAGI. In nucleotides, the CDR3 is TGTGCCAGCAGTTACTCAACCGGGTCTGGCTACACCTTC. This translates into CASSYSTGSGYTF.

The rearrangement uses TRBV5-1 and TRBJ2-3, with D perhaps assigned TRBD1 or TRBD2 (5 bases each). V lost 1 base and J lost 0, with 15 bases in between. Germline CDR1 is SGHRS and CDR2 is YFSETQ. The CDR3 loop spans 17 amino acids. The DNA for the CDR3 is TGCGCCAGCAGCTTGTGGGGCCTGGCGGGCAGCACAGATACGCAGTATTTT. This codes for CASSLWGLAGSTDTQYF.

The rearrangement joins TRBV5-6 to TRBJ2-3; D gene ambiguous. Germline CDR1 is SGHDT and CDR2 is YYEEEE. The CDR3 covers 12 residues. Deletions cut 1 base from V and 6 bases from J, with 6 bases between. In DNA, the CDR3 is TGTGCCAGCAGCTTGAATCTCGATACGCAGTATTTT. This sequence encodes CASSLNLDTQYF.